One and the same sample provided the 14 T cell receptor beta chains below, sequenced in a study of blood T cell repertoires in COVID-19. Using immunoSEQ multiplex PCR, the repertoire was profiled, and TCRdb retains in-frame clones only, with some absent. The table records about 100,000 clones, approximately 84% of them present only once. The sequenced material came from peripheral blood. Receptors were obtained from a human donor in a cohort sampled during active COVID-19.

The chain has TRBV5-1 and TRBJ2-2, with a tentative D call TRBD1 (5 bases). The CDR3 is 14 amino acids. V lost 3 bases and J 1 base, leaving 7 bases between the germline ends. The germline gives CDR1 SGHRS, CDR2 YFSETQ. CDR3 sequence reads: CASSSGQNTGELFF. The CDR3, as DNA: TGCGCCAGCAGCTCCGGACAGAACACCGGGGAGCTGTTTTTT.

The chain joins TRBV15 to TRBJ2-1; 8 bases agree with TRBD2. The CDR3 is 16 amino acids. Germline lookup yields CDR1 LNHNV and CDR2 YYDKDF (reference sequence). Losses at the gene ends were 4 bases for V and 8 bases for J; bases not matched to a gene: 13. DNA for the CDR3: TGTGCCACCAGCAACCGGCGGGGGGCCATATACGATGAGCAGTTCTTC. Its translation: CATSNRRGAIYDEQFF.

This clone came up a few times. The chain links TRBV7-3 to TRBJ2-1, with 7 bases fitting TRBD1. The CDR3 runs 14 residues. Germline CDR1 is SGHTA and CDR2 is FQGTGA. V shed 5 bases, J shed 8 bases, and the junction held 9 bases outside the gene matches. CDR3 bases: TGTGCCAGCAGCGGTACAGGGGCTACGGATGAGCAGTTCTTC. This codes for CASSGTGATDEQFF.

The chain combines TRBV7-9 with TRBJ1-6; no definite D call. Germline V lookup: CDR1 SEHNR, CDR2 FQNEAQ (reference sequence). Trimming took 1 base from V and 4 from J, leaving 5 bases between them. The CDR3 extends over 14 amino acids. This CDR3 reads CASSLEQYNSPLHF. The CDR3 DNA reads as TGTGCCAGCAGCTTAGAACAGTATAATTCACCCCTCCACTTT.

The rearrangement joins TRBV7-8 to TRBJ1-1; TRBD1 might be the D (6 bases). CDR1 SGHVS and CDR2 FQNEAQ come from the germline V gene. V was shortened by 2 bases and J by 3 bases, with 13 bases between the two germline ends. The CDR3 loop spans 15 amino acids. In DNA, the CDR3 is TGTGCCAGCAGCTTAACAGGGCGATGGGACACTGAAGCTTTCTTT. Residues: CASSLTGRWDTEAFF.

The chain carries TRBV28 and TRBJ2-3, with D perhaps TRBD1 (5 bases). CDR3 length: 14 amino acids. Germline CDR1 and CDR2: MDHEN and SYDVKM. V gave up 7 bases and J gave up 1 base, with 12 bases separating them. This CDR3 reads CASKNEGGTDTQYF. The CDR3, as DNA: TGTGCCAGCAAAAATGAAGGGGGCACAGATACGCAGTATTTT. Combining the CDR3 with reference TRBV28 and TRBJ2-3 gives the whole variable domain DVKVTQSSRYLVKRTGEKVFLECVQDMDHENMFWYRQDPGLGLRLIYFSYDVKMKEKGDIPEGYSVSREKKERFSLILESASTNQTSMYLCASKNEGGTDTQYFGPGTRLTVL.

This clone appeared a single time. CDR3 sequence reads: CASSFNGIANEKLFF. The CDR3 DNA follows: TGTGCCAGCAGCTTCAACGGGATTGCTAATGAAAAACTGTTTTTT. This rearrangement joins TRBV11-2 to TRBJ1-4; D ambiguous. This CDR3 contains 15 residues. The V end was cut by 3 bases, the J end by 3 bases, with 11 bases between. Germline lookup yields CDR1 SGHAT and CDR2 FQNNGV.

In DNA, the CDR3 is TGTGCCAGCAGCCAGACCGACGCAGGAGGGGTGTACATTCAGTACTTC. It codes for CASSQTDAGGVYIQYF. The chain combines TRBV3-1 (or the pseudogene TRBV3-2) with TRBJ2-4; D possibly corresponds to TRBD2 (6 bases). CDR3 length: 16 residues. Germline CDR1 reads LGHDT; CDR2 reads YNNKEL (reference sequence). Trimming removed 3 bases at V and 8 bases at J, with 20 bases between.

DNA of the CDR3: TGTGCCAGCAGCAAGGTTGCTGGACAGGGGTCCTACGAGCAGTACTTC. Protein sequence: CASSKVAGQGSYEQYF. This chain joins TRBV21-1 and TRBJ2-7; the table calls TRBD1, which could not be checked here. TRBV21-1 is noted as a pseudogene. CDR3 size: 16 residues.

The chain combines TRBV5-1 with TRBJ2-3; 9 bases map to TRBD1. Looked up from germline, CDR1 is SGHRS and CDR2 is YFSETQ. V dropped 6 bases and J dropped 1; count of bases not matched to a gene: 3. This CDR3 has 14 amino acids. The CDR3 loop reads CASKRTGGTDTQYF. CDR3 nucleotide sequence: TGCGCCAGCAAGAGGACAGGGGGCACAGATACGCAGTATTTT. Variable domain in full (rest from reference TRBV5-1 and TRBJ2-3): KAGVTQTPRYLIKTRGQQVTLSCSPISGHRSVSWYQQTPGQGLQFLFEYFSETQRNKGNFPGRFSGRQFSNSRSEMNVSTLELGDSALYLCASKRTGGTDTQYFGPGTRLTVL.

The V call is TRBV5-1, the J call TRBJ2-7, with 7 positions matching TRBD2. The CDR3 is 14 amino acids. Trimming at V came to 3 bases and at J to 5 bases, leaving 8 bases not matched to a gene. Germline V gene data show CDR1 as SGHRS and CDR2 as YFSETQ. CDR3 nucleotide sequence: TGCGCCAGCAGCTCTTCAGCGGGGTTCCACGAGCAGTACTTC. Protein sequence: CASSSSAGFHEQYF.

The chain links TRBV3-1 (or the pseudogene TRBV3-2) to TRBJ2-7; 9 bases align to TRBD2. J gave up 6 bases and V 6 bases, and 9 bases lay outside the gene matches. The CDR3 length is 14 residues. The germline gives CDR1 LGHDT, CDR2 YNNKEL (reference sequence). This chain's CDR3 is CASREAGGGGEQYF. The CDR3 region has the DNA TGTGCCAGCAGAGAAGCGGGAGGAGGCGGCGAGCAGTACTTC.

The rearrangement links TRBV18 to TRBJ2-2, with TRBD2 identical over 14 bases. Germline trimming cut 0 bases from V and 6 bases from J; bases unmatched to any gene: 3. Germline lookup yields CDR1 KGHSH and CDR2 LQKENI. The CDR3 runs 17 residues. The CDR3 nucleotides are TGTGCCAGCTCACCACCTGGACTAGCGGGAGGATCCGGGGAGCTGTTTTTT. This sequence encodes CASSPPGLAGGSGELFF.

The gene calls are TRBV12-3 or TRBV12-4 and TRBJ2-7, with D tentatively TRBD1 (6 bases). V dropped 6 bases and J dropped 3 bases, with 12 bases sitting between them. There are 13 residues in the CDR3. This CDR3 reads CASSLDRFYEQYF. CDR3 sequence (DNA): TGTGCCAGCAGCTTGGACAGATTCTACGAGCAGTACTTC.